This TCR beta chain appears in the sequencing data of a study of CD8 T cells in ankylosing spondylitis. Findings and caveats of the study: Ankylosing spondylitis blood seemed to carry a telltale TCR beta motif made of under 10 highly homologous variants. In ankylosing spondylitis patients, matched synovial fluid reportedly showed significant enrichment of disease-linked clones.

Germline V gene data show CDR1 as SGDLS and CDR2 as YYNGEE. This CDR3 is built from 15 residues. J lost 3 bases, V lost 4 bases, and 6 bases had no gene match. This clonotype was found many times. Its target is not known. Quantitative molecular-barcoded 5'-RACE generated the TCR beta libraries. TCRdb called the 5' RACE reads again in MiXCR, with one record for every CDR3 protein. The sample records approximately 42,000 distinct CDR3 sequences, approximately 3.6% being singletons. This TCR came from a female donor with ankylosing spondylitis or in good health (not recorded which). V usage is TRBV9 and J usage is TRBJ2-7, with 11 bases fitting TRBD1. Sequencing input: blood, either unsorted or a sorted T cell fraction (not recorded which). CDR3 loop: CASSTGTGGFYEQYF. CDR3 coding DNA: TGTGCCAGCAGCACCGGGACAGGGGGATTCTACGAGCAGTACTTC. Together with reference TRBV9 and TRBJ2-7, the CDR3 gives the full variable domain: DSGVTQTPKHLITATGQRVTLRCSPRSGDLSVYWYQQSLDQGLQFLIQYYNGEERAKGNILERFSAQQFPDLHSELNLSSLELGDSALYFCASSTGTGGFYEQYFGPGTRLTVT.